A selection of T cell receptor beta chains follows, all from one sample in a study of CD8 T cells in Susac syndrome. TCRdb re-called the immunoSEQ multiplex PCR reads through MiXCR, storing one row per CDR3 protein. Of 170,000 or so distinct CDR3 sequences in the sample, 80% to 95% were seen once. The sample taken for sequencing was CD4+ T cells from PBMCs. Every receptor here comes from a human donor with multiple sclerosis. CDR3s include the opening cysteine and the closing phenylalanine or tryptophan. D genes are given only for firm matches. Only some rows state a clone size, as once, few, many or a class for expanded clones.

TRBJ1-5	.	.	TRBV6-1	CASSDRAAGNQPQHF	TGTGCCAGCAGTGACAGGGCCGCGGGCAATCAGCCCCAGCATTTT
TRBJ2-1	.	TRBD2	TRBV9	CASSSRLADNEQFF	TGTGCCAGCAGCAGTCGACTAGCGGACAATGAGCAGTTCTTC
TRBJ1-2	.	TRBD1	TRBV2	CASSPPSGQGSYGYTF	TGTGCCAGCAGTCCCCCCTCGGGACAGGGGAGCTATGGCTACACCTTC
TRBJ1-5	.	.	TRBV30	CAWSRGLDQPQHF	TGTGCCTGGAGTAGGGGTTTAGATCAGCCCCAGCATTTT
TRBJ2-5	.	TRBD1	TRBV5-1	CASSTGQGRQETQYF	TGCGCCAGCAGCACCGGACAGGGGAGACAAGAGACCCAGTACTTC
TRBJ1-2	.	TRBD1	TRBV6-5	CASSPQGVQVNGYTF	TGTGCCAGCAGTCCTCAGGGGGTACAAGTGAACGGCTACACCTTC
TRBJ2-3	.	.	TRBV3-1	CASSQDLASPGKGDTQYF	TGTGCCAGCAGCCAAGATCTGGCCAGCCCAGGGAAGGGAGATACGCAGTATTTT
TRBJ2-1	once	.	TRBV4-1	CASSQAPPAPRLVNEQFF	TGCGCCAGCAGCCAAGCCCCTCCGGCTCCACGCTTAGTCAATGAGCAGTTCTTC
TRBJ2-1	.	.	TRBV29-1	CSVSLLGSPQFF	TGCAGCGTTTCCCTCCTGGGGTCCCCCCAGTTCTTC
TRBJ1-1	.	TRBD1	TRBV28	CASSSRDRDPMNTEAFF	TGTGCCAGCAGTTCCCGGGACAGGGACCCAATGAACACTGAAGCTTTCTTT
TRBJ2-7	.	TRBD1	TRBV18	CASSPPGDSYEQYF	TGTGCCAGCTCACCCCCCGGGGACAGCTACGAGCAGTACTTC
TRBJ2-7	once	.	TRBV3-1	CASSGKIQSYEQYF	TGTGCCAGCAGCGGTAAGATACAGTCCTACGAGCAGTACTTC
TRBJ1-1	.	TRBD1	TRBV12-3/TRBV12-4	CASSTGTGETEAFF	TGTGCCAGCAGTACCGGGACAGGGGAGACTGAAGCTTTCTTT
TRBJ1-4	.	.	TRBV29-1	CSVLTVSTNEKLFF	TGCAGCGTTCTGACAGTTTCAACTAATGAAAAACTGTTTTTT
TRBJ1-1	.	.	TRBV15	CATSRDGHPGTEAFF	TGTGCCACCAGCAGAGATGGACACCCTGGGACTGAAGCTTTCTTT
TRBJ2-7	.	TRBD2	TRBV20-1	CSAGGTSGRAEQYF	TGCAGTGCTGGAGGGACTAGCGGGAGGGCCGAGCAGTACTTC
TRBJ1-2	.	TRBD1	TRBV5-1	CASSLGQGAFGYTF	TGCGCCAGCAGCTTGGGCCAGGGGGCCTTCGGCTACACCTTC
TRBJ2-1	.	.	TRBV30	CAWGRGVNNEQFF	TGTGCCTGGGGGAGAGGAGTCAACAATGAGCAGTTCTTC
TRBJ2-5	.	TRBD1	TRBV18	CASSSNDRVGETQYF	TGTGCCAGCTCATCAAATGACAGGGTTGGAGAGACCCAGTACTTC
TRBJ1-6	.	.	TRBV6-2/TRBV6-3	CASSYPLIRTSPLHF	TGTGCCAGCAGTTACCCCCTAATCCGCACTTCACCCCTCCACTTT
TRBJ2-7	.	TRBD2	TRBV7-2	CASSLRGRADEQYF	TGTGCCAGCAGCTTACGTGGGAGGGCCGACGAGCAGTACTTC
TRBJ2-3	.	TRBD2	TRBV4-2	CASSPLLAGGFTDTQYF	TGTGCCAGCAGTCCTCTGCTAGCGGGGGGTTTCACAGATACGCAGTATTTT
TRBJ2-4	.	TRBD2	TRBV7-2	CASSPRVAGEVYF	TGTGCCAGCAGCCCTCGGGTAGCGGGAGAGGTTTACTTC
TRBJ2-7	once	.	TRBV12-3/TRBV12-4	CASTKGSSSEQYF	TGTGCCAGCACCAAGGGGTCGTCTTCCGAGCAGTACTTC
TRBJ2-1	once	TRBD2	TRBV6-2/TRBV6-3	CASSYRSIGGTYNEQFF	TGTGCCAGCAGTTACAGGTCTATCGGGGGGACCTACAATGAGCAGTTCTTC
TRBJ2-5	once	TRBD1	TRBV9	CASSRDSETETQYF	TGTGCCAGCAGCAGGGACAGCGAGACGGAGACCCAGTACTTC